These T cell receptor beta chains were read from a single sample in a study of blood T cell repertoires in COVID-19. Produced via immunoSEQ multiplex PCR; TCRdb's table is partial and in-frame only. The data show approximately 190,000 clones, with about 80% seen just once and under 15% held by the top ten. Sequencing was done on a sample of peripheral blood. Receptors were obtained from a man aged 30 to 39 with active or convalescent COVID-19. The CDR3 runs from the conserved cysteine through the conserved F or W. A D gene is named only where the DNA matches it firmly.

V	J	D	DNA	CDR3
TRBV5-5	TRBJ1-1	.	TGTGCCAGCAGCTTGGGGCCTACTGAAGCTTTCTTT	CASSLGPTEAFF
TRBV24-1	TRBJ2-7	.	TGTGCCACCAGTGCGCCGGGTGTGAGCTACGAGCAGTACTTC	CATSAPGVSYEQYF
TRBV27	TRBJ1-1	.	TGTGCCAGCAGTTTAGGACGGGGGAACACTGAAGCTTTCTTT	CASSLGRGNTEAFF
TRBV18	TRBJ2-1	.	TGTGCCAGCTCACTTAGAAGCGGTAATGAGCAGTTCTTC	CASSLRSGNEQFF
TRBV30	TRBJ1-2	.	TGTGCCTGGATTAGGGGTCGGGGGACCTATGGCTACACCTTC	CAWIRGRGTYGYTF
TRBV18	TRBJ2-1	TRBD1	TGTGCCAGCTCACCTCTCGGGACAGGGACTTTCGATGAGCAGTTCTTC	CASSPLGTGTFDEQFF
TRBV27	TRBJ1-5	.	TGTGCCAGCAGTTTAGCCAGGCCTACCGGTGTCCAGCATTTT	CASSLARPTGVQHF
TRBV5-1	TRBJ2-1	.	TGCGCCAGCAGCTTAGGGCAGGGCAGCAATGAGCAGTTCTTC	CASSLGQGSNEQFF
TRBV7-2	TRBJ2-3	TRBD2	TGTGCCAGCAGCCCGACTAGCGGGGGTCGCACAGATACGCAGTATTTT	CASSPTSGGRTDTQYF
TRBV27	TRBJ2-7	.	TGTGCCAGCACCTTACTCTACGAGCAGTACTTC	CASTLLYEQYF
TRBV10-3	TRBJ2-5	TRBD2	TGTGCCACCACCCCCGAACTAGCGGGAACGGAGACCCAGTACTTC	CATTPELAGTETQYF
TRBV27	TRBJ2-1	TRBD2	TGTGCCAGCAGTTATCCCGGGAGGCCGGACAATGAGCAGTTCTTC	CASSYPGRPDNEQFF
TRBV19	TRBJ1-1	TRBD1	TGTGCCAGTAGTCCGGGGACAGGGAAGGGAACTGAAGCTTTCTTT	CASSPGTGKGTEAFF
TRBV4-1	TRBJ2-5	.	TGCGCCAGCAGCCAAGTCGTGGAGGGAGAGACCCAGTACTTC	CASSQVVEGETQYF
TRBV9	TRBJ2-2	.	TGTGCCAGCAGCGTAGCCGGTTCGCGGGGGAACACCGGGGAGCTGTTTTTT	CASSVAGSRGNTGELFF